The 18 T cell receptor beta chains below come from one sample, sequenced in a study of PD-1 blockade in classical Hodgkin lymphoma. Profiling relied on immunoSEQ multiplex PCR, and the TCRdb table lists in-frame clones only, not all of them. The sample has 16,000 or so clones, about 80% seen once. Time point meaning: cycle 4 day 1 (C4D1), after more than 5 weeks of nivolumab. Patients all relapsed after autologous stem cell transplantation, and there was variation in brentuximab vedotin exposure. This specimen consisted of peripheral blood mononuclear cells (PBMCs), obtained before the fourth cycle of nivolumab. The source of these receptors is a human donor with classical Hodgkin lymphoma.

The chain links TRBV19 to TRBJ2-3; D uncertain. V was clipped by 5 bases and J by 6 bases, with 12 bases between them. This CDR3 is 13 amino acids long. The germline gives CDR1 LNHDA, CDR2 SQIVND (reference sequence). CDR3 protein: CASSSYSKDTQYF. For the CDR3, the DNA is TGTGCCAGTAGTTCCTACTCTAAGGATACGCAGTATTTT.

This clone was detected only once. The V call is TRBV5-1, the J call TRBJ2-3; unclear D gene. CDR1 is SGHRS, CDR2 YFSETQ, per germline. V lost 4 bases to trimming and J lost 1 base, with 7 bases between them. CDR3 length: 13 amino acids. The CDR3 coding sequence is TGCGCCAGCAGCCACGACGGCACAGATACGCAGTATTTT. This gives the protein CASSHDGTDTQYF.

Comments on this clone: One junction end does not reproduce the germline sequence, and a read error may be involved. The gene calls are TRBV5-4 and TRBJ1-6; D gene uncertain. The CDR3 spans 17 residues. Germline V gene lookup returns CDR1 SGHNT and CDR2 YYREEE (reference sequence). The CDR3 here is CASSQQPPPEIISPLHF. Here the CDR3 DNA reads TGCGCCAGCAGCCAACAACCTCCGCCTGAGATCATTTCACCCCTCCACTTT.

CDR3 amino acids: CASKRDSAGNTIYF. In DNA, the CDR3 is TGTGCCAGCAAGAGGGACAGTGCTGGAAACACCATATATTTT. This rearrangement joins TRBV6-5 to TRBJ1-3, with 7 bases fitting TRBD1. V shed 7 bases and J 2 bases; nucleotides not matched to a gene: 5. Per germline, CDR1 MNHEY and CDR2 SVGAGI. The CDR3 totals 14 residues.

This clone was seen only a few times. The CDR3 nucleotides are TGTGCCAGCAGTTCGGACAGGGATCATGGCTACACCTTC. Translated, it gives CASSSDRDHGYTF. The rearrangement links TRBV6-6 to TRBJ1-2, with 8 nucleotides matching TRBD1. Germline V gives CDR1 MNHNY, CDR2 SVGAGI (reference sequence). The V gene end was trimmed by 4 bases and the J gene end by 6 bases; junction bases not matched to a gene: 4. The CDR3 has 13 residues.

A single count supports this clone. The CDR3 bases are TGTGCCAGCAGTGAATACCTACTAGATAACGCCGGGGAGCTGTTTTTT. The encoded protein is CASSEYLLDNAGELFF. V and J are TRBV6-1 and TRBJ2-2; TRBD2 is a possible D gene (5 bases). V was clipped by 2 bases and J by 6 bases, with 16 bases between them. The CDR3 loop spans 16 amino acids. Germline V lookup: CDR1 MNHNS, CDR2 SASEGT.

The chain's CDR3 is CASSLLTMGQGTYEQYF. The CDR3 nucleotides are TGTGCCAGCAGTTTATTGACCATGGGACAGGGCACCTACGAGCAGTACTTC. The rearrangement links TRBV27 to TRBJ2-7; 9 bases match TRBD1. Germline lookup yields CDR1 MNHEY and CDR2 SMNVEV (reference sequence). Trimming removed 1 base from V and 2 bases from J; junction bases left unmatched: 9. There are 17 residues in the CDR3.

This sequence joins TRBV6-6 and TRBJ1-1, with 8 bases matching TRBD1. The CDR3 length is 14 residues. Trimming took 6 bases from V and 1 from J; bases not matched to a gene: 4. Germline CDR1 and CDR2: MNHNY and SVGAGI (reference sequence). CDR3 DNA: TGTGCCAGCAGACGGACAGGGACGAACACTGAAGCTTTCTTT. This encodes CASRRTGTNTEAFF.

The CDR3 DNA reads as TGTGCCAGCAGCTTAGGTGAGGAGACTGAAGCTTTCTTT. This translates into CASSLGEETEAFF. The rearrangement uses TRBV7-9 and TRBJ1-1; D uncertain. The CDR3 loop spans 13 amino acids. V was cut by 1 base and J by 5 bases, with 8 bases left in between. CDR1 is SEHNR, CDR2 FQNEAQ, per germline (reference sequence).

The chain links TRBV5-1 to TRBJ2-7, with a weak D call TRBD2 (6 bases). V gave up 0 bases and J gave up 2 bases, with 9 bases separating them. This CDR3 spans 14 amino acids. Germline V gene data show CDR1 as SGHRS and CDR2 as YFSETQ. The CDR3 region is CASSLEGGTYEQYF. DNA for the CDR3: TGCGCCAGCAGCTTGGAAGGCGGGACCTACGAGCAGTACTTC.

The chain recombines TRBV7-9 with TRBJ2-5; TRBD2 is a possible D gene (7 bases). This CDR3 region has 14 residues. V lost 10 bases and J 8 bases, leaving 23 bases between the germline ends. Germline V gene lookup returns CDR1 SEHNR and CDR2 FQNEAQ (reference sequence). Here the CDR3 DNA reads TGTGCCACCGACTCGGGGGGCCCCCTTCCTACCCAGTACTTC. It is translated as CATDSGGPLPTQYF. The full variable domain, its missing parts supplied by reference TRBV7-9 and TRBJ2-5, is DTGVSQNPRHKITKRGQNVTFRCDPISEHNRLYWYRQTLGQGPEFLTYFQNEAQLEKSRLLSDRFSAERPKGSFSTLEIQRTEQGDSAMYLCATDSGGPLPTQYFGPGTRLLVL.

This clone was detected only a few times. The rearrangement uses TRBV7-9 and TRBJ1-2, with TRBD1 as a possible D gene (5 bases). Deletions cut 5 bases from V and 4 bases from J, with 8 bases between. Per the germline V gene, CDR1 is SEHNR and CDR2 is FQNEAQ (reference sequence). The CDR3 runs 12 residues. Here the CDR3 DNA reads TGTGCCAGCAGCCTCCAGGGCTATGGCTACACCTTC. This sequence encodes CASSLQGYGYTF.

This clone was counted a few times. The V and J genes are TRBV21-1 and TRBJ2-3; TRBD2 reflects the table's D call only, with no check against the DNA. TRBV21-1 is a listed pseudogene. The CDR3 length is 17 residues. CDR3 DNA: TGTGCCAGCAGCAAAGCGCTTTCGGAGGGGCGGACAGATACGCAGTATTTT. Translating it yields CASSKALSEGRTDTQYF.

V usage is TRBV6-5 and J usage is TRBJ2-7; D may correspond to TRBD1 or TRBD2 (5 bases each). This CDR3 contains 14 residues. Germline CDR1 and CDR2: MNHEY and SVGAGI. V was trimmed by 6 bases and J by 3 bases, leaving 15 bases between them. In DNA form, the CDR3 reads TGTGCCAGCAGCGCGTCAGGGACCGGCTACGAGCAGTACTTC. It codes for CASSASGTGYEQYF.

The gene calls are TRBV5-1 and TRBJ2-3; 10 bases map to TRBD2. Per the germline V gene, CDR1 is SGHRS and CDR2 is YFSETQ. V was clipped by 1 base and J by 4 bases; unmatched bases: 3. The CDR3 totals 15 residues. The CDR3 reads CASSLTLAGPDTQYF. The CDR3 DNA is TGCGCCAGCAGCTTGACACTAGCGGGGCCAGATACGCAGTATTTT.

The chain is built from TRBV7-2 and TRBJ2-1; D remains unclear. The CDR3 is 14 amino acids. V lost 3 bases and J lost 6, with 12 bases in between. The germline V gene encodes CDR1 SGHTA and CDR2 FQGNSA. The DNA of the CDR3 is TGTGCCAGCAGCTTTAGCCTATTGGGCAATGAGCAGTTCTTC. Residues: CASSFSLLGNEQFF.

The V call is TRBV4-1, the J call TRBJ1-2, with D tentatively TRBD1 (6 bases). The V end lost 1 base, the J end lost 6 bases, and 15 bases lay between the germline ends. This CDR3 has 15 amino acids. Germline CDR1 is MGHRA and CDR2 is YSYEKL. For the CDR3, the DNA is TGCGCCAGCAGCCAAGTCCCTGGGGGGGCGGATGGCTACACCTTC. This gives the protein CASSQVPGGADGYTF.

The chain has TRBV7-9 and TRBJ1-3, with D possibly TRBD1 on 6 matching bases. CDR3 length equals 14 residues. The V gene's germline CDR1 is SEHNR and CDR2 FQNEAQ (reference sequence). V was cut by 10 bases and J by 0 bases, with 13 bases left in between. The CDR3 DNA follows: TGTGCCATCTCGGGGGCCGTCTCTGGAAACACCATATATTTT. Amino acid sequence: CAISGAVSGNTIYF.